This T cell receptor (beta chain) was identified in a study of T cell clones after liver transplantation. The wider study: In this trial, immunosuppression withdrawal was attempted within 2 years of liver transplant. Until 12-24 months post-transplant, subjects got standard immunosuppression and no induction. Tolerance: complete withdrawal held at least one year, liver enzymes staying within twice normal.

Study findings and constraints: Post-transplant time points were not standardized, so conclusions are preliminary.

The data were produced by immunoSEQ multiplex PCR, yet TCRdb's version contains in-frame clones alone and is incomplete. The sample yields roughly 56,000 clones, 70% to 75% seen once. Worth noting for this clone: Its target is unknown.

The sequencing here drew on CD4+ T cells from blood, taken approximately 52 months after liver transplant. The receptor comes from a human patient who received a liver transplant. Some T cells may trace back to the graft donor.

The CDR3 DNA follows: TGTGCCAGTAGTATACTCTCCGGGGACAATGAGCAGTTCTTC. Amino acids: CASSILSGDNEQFF. The rearrangement uses TRBV19 and TRBJ2-1, with D maybe TRBD2 (5 bases). The CDR3 sequence is 14 residues long. Germline lookup yields CDR1 LNHDA and CDR2 SQIVND (reference sequence). Trimming took 2 bases from V and 5 from J, leaving 10 bases between them.